Presented here are 27 T cell receptor beta chains from one specimen sequenced in a study of blood T cells in healthy people across ages. Sample-barcoded 5' priming and a J-beta primer mix drove a second PCR of about 7 to 12 cycles. TCRdb itself ran the 5' RACE reads through MiXCR, one entry per CDR3 protein. Here the sample spans fewer than 800,000 distinct CDR3 sequences, roughly 30% being singletons. Sequenced input: blood. These TCRs come from a woman older than 75 in good health.

At least ten counts were recorded for this clonotype. The CDR3 protein is CATHPGRGETQYF. The CDR3 coding sequence is TGTGCCACACACCCAGGACGAGGGGAGACCCAGTACTTC. The chain joins TRBV6-2 or TRBV6-3 to TRBJ2-5, with a weak D call TRBD2 (5 bases). With 10 bases removed from V and 5 bases from J, the gap between germline ends came to 17 bases. The CDR3 loop spans 13 amino acids. Per the germline V gene, CDR1 is MNHEY and CDR2 is SVGEGT.

This clonotype was observed at least ten times. CDR3 sequence reads: CASREREAGSYEQYF. Written as DNA, the CDR3 is TGTGCCAGCAGAGAGAGGGAGGCCGGCTCCTACGAGCAGTACTTC. The gene calls are TRBV6-6 and TRBJ2-7, with D possibly matching TRBD2 (6 bases). V shed 6 bases and J shed 0 bases, with 15 bases lying between them. CDR1 is MNHNY and CDR2 is SVGAGI in the germline V gene (reference sequence). The CDR3 totals 15 residues.

With respect to this clonotype: This may stem from a read error, because a much larger clone lies one nucleotide away. The V gene is TRBV6-2 or TRBV6-3, the J gene TRBJ2-4; D not certain. The CDR3 covers 17 residues. V was trimmed by 0 bases and J by 0 bases, leaving 12 bases between them. The germline CDR1 and CDR2 sequences are MNHEY and SVGEGT. The CDR3 protein is CASSYSTRLLAKNIQYF. Written as DNA, the CDR3 is TGTGCCAGCAGTTACTCGACGAGATTGCTAGCCAAAAACATTCAGTACTTC.

This clonotype was found a few times. This sequence may be a read error, since a much larger clone differs from it by one base. The chain combines TRBV4-3 with TRBJ2-5; TRBD2 might be the D (7 bases). The CDR3 extends over 16 amino acids. The V end lost 3 bases, the J end lost 11 bases, and 25 bases lay between the germline ends. Germline CDR1 reads LGHNA; CDR2 reads YSLEER. This CDR3 reads CASSQRGGRGNNEQYF. DNA of the CDR3: TGCGCCAGCAGCCAGAGGGGGGGACGTGGAAACAATGAGCAGTACTTC.

The chain joins TRBV9 to TRBJ1-2; D possibly corresponds to TRBD1 (6 bases). The CDR3 length is 13 residues. In germline, CDR1 is SGDLS, CDR2 YYNGEE. Trimming stripped 3 bases from V and 8 bases from J, with 14 bases between. The CDR3 DNA sequence: TGTGCCAGCAGCGCTCTTGGGGGCGTGGGCTACACCTTC. It specifies CASSALGGVGYTF.

This clonotype came up a few times. This chain uses TRBV2 with TRBJ2-5; 10 positions match TRBD1. Germline-derived CDR1 and CDR2 are SNHLY and FYNNEI. The V gene end was trimmed by 8 bases and the J gene end by 5 bases; junction bases not matched to a gene: 14. The length of the CDR3 is 16 residues. CDR3 amino acids: CASDRDRGLTGETQYF. CDR3 sequence (DNA): TGTGCCAGCGACCGGGACAGGGGCCTAACGGGGGAGACCCAGTACTTC.

Comments on this clonotype: A much larger clone sits a single nucleotide away, making a read error possible. This chain links TRBV7-8 with TRBJ2-5; 8 bases fit TRBD2. This CDR3 comprises 15 residues. The V segment lost 0 bases and the J segment 11 bases; nucleotides outside the gene matches: 11. The germline CDR1 and CDR2 sequences are SGHVS and FQNEAQ. CDR3 amino acids: CASSLAGGDFNEQYF. CDR3 nucleotides: TGTGCCAGCAGCTTAGCCGGGGGGGATTTCAATGAGCAGTACTTC.

The gene calls are TRBV27 and TRBJ2-7; D is uncertain. Trimming left V 5 bases short and J 0 bases short, with 8 bases between. CDR1 and CDR2 (germline): MNHEY, SMNVEV (reference sequence). This CDR3 contains 13 residues. CDR3 sequence (DNA): TGTGCCAGCAGTGTGTCTCTCTCCTACGAGCAGTACTTC. Its protein product is CASSVSLSYEQYF.

This clonotype came up many times. The chain has TRBV11-1 and TRBJ2-5; TRBD1 aligns across 8 bases. Germline V gene sequence: CDR1 SGHAT, CDR2 FQDESV (reference sequence). CDR3 length: 16 residues. V lost 4 bases to trimming and J lost 10 bases; unmatched junction nucleotides: 17. The CDR3 spells CASSSRQGIRYDDQYF. CDR3 sequence (DNA): TGTGCCAGCAGCTCCAGACAGGGGATCCGGTATGATGACCAGTACTTC.

This clonotype showed up many times. The chain has TRBV10-3 and TRBJ2-7; TRBD1 matches 8 bases. V shed 6 bases and J 2 bases; nucleotides not matched to a gene: 3. CDR1 is ENHRY and CDR2 is SYGVKD in the germline V gene. The CDR3 loop spans 13 amino acids. CDR3 in amino acids: CAIRRQGTYEQYF. Here the CDR3 DNA reads TGTGCCATCAGGAGACAGGGGACCTACGAGCAGTACTTC.

This clonotype was seen ten or more times. The chain is built from TRBV7-9 and TRBJ1-5; TRBD1 matches at 9 bases. The V gene end was trimmed by 5 bases and the J gene end by 1 base; junction bases not matched to a gene: 3. The CDR3 is 15 residues long. Germline V lookup: CDR1 SEHNR, CDR2 FQNEAQ (reference sequence). CDR3 nucleotides: TGTGCCAGCAGCAGGGGACAGGGAAGCAATCAGCCCCAGCATTTT. Amino acids: CASSRGQGSNQPQHF.

This clonotype was recorded many times. The chain couples TRBV6-5 to TRBJ1-2, with TRBD1 identical over 7 bases. Trimming took 7 bases from V and 8 from J; bases not matched to a gene: 4. Germline loops: CDR1 MNHEY, CDR2 SVGAGI. The CDR3 covers 11 residues. CDR3 sequence reads: CASMQGGGYTF. CDR3 in DNA: TGTGCCAGCATGCAGGGGGGGGGCTACACCTTC.

This clonotype was counted ten times or more. V gene TRBV7-2 combines with J gene TRBJ1-5; D possibly corresponds to TRBD1 (6 bases). The CDR3 spans 16 residues. The germline V gene has CDR1 SGHTA and CDR2 FQGNSA. Deletions cut 1 base from V and 3 bases from J, with 13 bases between. The CDR3 protein is CASSLDGTGNNQPQHF. The CDR3 nucleotides read TGTGCCAGCAGCTTAGATGGTACAGGGAACAATCAGCCCCAGCATTTT.

The rearrangement links TRBV7-2 to TRBJ2-4; tentative D call: TRBD1 (6 bases). Germline V gene sequence: CDR1 SGHTA, CDR2 FQGNSA. The V and J ends lost 5 bases and 1 base respectively, with 21 bases between them. This CDR3 has 18 residues. The CDR3 sequence: CASSPFNRVGGAKNIQYF. The CDR3 DNA reads as TGTGCCAGCAGCCCGTTTAACAGGGTTGGTGGGGCCAAAAACATTCAGTACTTC.

This clonotype occurred many times. One end of the junction is discordant with germline, which a read error may explain. This chain links TRBV7-7 with TRBJ2-1, with D perhaps assigned TRBD1 or TRBD2 (6 bases each). Germline V gene sequence: CDR1 SSHAT, CDR2 FNYEAQ (reference sequence). The CDR3 is 13 amino acids. The CDR3 bases are TGTGCTAGCATGTCGGGGGCACACAATGAGCAGTTCTTC. Its protein product is CASMSGAHNEQFF.

The table lists this clonotype with a few counts. The J gene is TRBJ1-1, the V gene TRBV6-2 or TRBV6-3; 9 bases align to TRBD1. Per the germline V gene, CDR1 is MNHEY and CDR2 is SVGEGT. The CDR3 spans 14 residues. The V gene end was trimmed by 3 bases and the J gene end by 5 bases; junction bases not matched to a gene: 4. In DNA form, the CDR3 reads TGTGCCAGCAGTTATACAGGGGGCAGGACTGAAGCTTTCTTT. This sequence encodes CASSYTGGRTEAFF.

In the case of this clonotype: This sequence may be a read error, since a much larger clone differs from it by one base. The gene calls are TRBV20-1 and TRBJ1-1, with D perhaps TRBD1 (5 bases). This CDR3 contains 16 residues. Per the germline V gene, CDR1 is DFQATT and CDR2 is SNEGSKA (reference sequence). As DNA, the CDR3 is TGCAGTGCTAGAGCAGGGACGGGCGGGATGAACACTGGAGCTTTCTTT. This codes for CSARAGTGGMNTGAFF.

This clonotype was counted at least ten times. The rearrangement links TRBV7-8 to TRBJ1-1; D possibly corresponds to TRBD1 (5 bases). Trimming left V 5 bases short and J 2 bases short, with 15 bases between. Germline-derived CDR1 and CDR2 are SGHVS and FQNEAQ. The CDR3 covers 15 residues. In DNA, the CDR3 is TGTGCCAGCAGCAGAATGGTTACAGGTAACACTGAAGCTTTCTTT. Residues: CASSRMVTGNTEAFF.

This clonotype was seen a few times. This sequence may be a read error, since a much larger clone differs from it by one base. The chain uses TRBV5-1 and TRBJ2-5, with D perhaps being TRBD1 or TRBD2 (5 bases each). This CDR3 spans 15 amino acids. Germline CDR1 reads SGHRS; CDR2 reads YFSETQ. This CDR3 is CTSSLAPGRQETQYF. CDR3 bases: TGCACCAGCAGCTTGGCCCCGGGACGGCAAGAGACCCAGTACTTC.

At least ten counts were recorded for this clonotype. The genes are TRBV5-1 and TRBJ2-7; possible D gene TRBD1, 6 bases. The V and J ends lost 0 bases and 2 bases respectively, with 12 bases between them. Germline values: CDR1 SGHRS, CDR2 YFSETQ. The CDR3 has 15 residues. The CDR3 protein is CASSLAQGGPYEQYF. CDR3 coding DNA: TGCGCCAGCAGCTTGGCACAGGGCGGCCCCTACGAGCAGTACTTC.

This clonotype was observed at least ten times. CDR3 nucleotides: TGTGCCAGCAGTTACTTAGCGGGGTATGCGTATTTT. The encoded protein is CASSYLAGYAYF. V and J are TRBV6-2 or TRBV6-3 and TRBJ2-3; 8 positions match TRBD2. The J segment lost 14 bases and the V segment lost 1 base, leaving 5 bases of the junction unmatched. The CDR3 spans 12 residues. CDR1 is MNHEY and CDR2 is SVGEGT in the germline V gene.

Concerning this clonotype: A much larger clone differs by one base, so this may be a read error. The chain joins TRBV29-1 to TRBJ1-2; the D gene is possibly TRBD1 (6 bases). Germline CDR1 and CDR2: SQVTM and ANQGSEA. The CDR3 covers 13 residues. V lost 3 bases and J lost 5, with 13 bases in between. The CDR3 reads CSVDRQGMYGYTF. DNA of the CDR3: TGCAGCGTTGATCGGCAGGGGATGTATGGCTACACCTTC.

V gene TRBV5-4 combines with J gene TRBJ2-1; 11 positions match TRBD2. The V gene end was trimmed by 5 bases and the J gene end by 0 bases; junction bases not matched to a gene: 10. This CDR3 has 18 residues. Germline loops: CDR1 SGHNT, CDR2 YYREEE (reference sequence). Here the CDR3 DNA reads TGTGCCAGCAGTCTAGGGGGACTAGCGGCGACCTCCTACAATGAGCAGTTCTTC. This gives the protein CASSLGGLAATSYNEQFF.

CDR3 region: CASRKEGQGGTEAFF. The DNA of the CDR3 is TGTGCCAGCAGAAAAGAGGGACAGGGGGGGACTGAAGCTTTCTTT. The J gene is TRBJ1-1, the V gene TRBV6-4; 11 bases are a match to TRBD1. V lost 6 bases, J lost 5 bases, and 8 bases stayed unmatched. From germline, CDR1 is MRHNA and CDR2 SNTAGT. The CDR3 is made up of 15 amino acids.

This clonotype was observed at least ten times. The chain joins TRBV9 to TRBJ2-3; TRBD2 might be the D (5 bases). Germline values: CDR1 SGDLS, CDR2 YYNGEE. Trimming shortened V by 4 bases and J by 9 bases, and 12 bases separated the two germline ends. The CDR3 length is 12 residues. The CDR3 reads CASSSTERTQYF. The CDR3 nucleotides read TGTGCCAGCAGCTCCACGGAGCGGACGCAGTATTTT.

The V and J genes are TRBV27 and TRBJ2-5; tentative D call: TRBD2 (7 bases). Germline loops: CDR1 MNHEY, CDR2 SMNVEV (reference sequence). V lost 11 bases to trimming and J lost 5 bases, with 24 bases between them. This CDR3 spans 15 amino acids. The CDR3, as DNA: TGTGCCGGCAACGAGAGCGGGACACCCCTGGAGACCCAGTACTTC. Translation: CAGNESGTPLETQYF.

This clonotype was picked up a small number of times. CDR3 amino acids: CASSSPGRDTEAFF. CDR3 nucleotides: TGTGCCAGCTCAAGTCCGGGGAGGGACACTGAAGCTTTCTTT. The chain carries TRBV18 and TRBJ1-1, with D hard to call. The germline gives CDR1 KGHSH, CDR2 LQKENI. The CDR3 covers 14 residues. Trimming removed 5 bases from V and 3 bases from J, with 13 bases in between.